This T cell receptor (beta chain) derives from a study of blood T cell repertoires in COVID-19. This CDR3 is 14 amino acids long. J was trimmed by 3 bases and V by 6 bases; bases with no gene match: 8. CDR1 is GTSNPN, CDR2 SVGIG, per germline (reference sequence). Original methodology: Counts of nucleated cells, estimated from reference gene primer amplification, were obtained. TCRdb's copy holds only in-frame clones and misses some; the assay was immunoSEQ multiplex PCR. V, J and clone size were drawn from that table, and D and trimming were deduced from the DNA. The data show about 220,000 clones, around 82% seen once. This clone was seen once.

The sequenced sample was peripheral blood. The J gene is TRBJ1-1, the V gene TRBV30; 9 nucleotides align to TRBD1. This receptor was identified in a woman between 70 and 85 years old with acute or convalescent COVID-19. CDR3 nucleotide sequence: TGTGCCTGTAGGACAGGGGAAGGGCACACTGAAGCTTTCTTT. This sequence encodes CACRTGEGHTEAFF.